This paragraph reports one T cell receptor (beta chain). Its cognate antigen is unknown. The table came from immunoSEQ multiplex PCR; TCRdb's copy has only in-frame clones and leaves some out. The data hold under 600,000 clones, with nearly 90% observed a single time. These data belong to a study of Ad26.COV2.S vaccination and SARS-CoV-2 variants. Study-level results: Recipients of either vaccine or placebo displayed similar breadth of non-spike TCRs. Total T cell responses, in the TCR breadth and depth analyses, may have been underestimated.

The sample's treatment: some 20 received Ad26.COV2.S at low or high dose, single or two shots; five or six received placebo; per-sample allocation not given. Day 63 after the first vaccine or placebo injection was the time point for sampling. The starting material was peripheral blood, obtained in a trial of Ad26.COV2.S vaccine versus placebo. This clonotype originated in a person aged 18-65 years who received the Ad26.COV2.S COVID-19 vaccine or a placebo.

The CDR3 bases are TGTGCCAGCAGCCAAGATGAGGTGGGAGGGGCCCACTATGAGCAGTTCTTC. This encodes CASSQDEVGGAHYEQFF. The rearrangement uses TRBV14 and TRBJ2-1; 7 positions agree with TRBD2. V shed 0 bases and J 8 bases; nucleotides not matched to a gene: 13. The CDR3 totals 17 residues. Germline CDR1 SGHDN, CDR2 FVKESK. Using reference TRBV14 and TRBJ2-1 for the parts outside the CDR3, the full variable domain is EAGVTQFPSHSVIEKGQTVTLRCDPISGHDNLYWYRRVMGKEIKFLLHFVKESKQDESGMPNNRFLAERTGGTYSTLKVQPAELEDSGVYFCASSQDEVGGAHYEQFFGPGTRLTVL.